This entry lists 30 T cell receptor beta chains sequenced from one sample in a study of T cell repertoires in cytomegalovirus infection. Their antigen targets remain unknown. TCRdb re-called the reads with MiXCR, one entry per CDR3 protein. The sample carries 44,000 or so distinct CDR3 sequences, under 25% recorded once. This material consisted of CD8+ T cells from cultured PBMCs, taken from culture after CMV antigen stimulation. Receptor source: a human donor in good health (CMV status not recorded). Some clones in this sample may be carry-over from other donors' samples.

V is TRBV6-1 and J is TRBJ1-2; D is perhaps TRBD1 (5 bases). Trimming removed 7 bases at V and 3 bases at J, with 15 bases between. The V gene's germline CDR1 is MNHNS and CDR2 SASEGT. This CDR3 spans 14 amino acids. The DNA for the CDR3 is TGTGCCAGCACCTTATCCGTAGGGGACTATGGCTACACCTTC. This sequence encodes CASTLSVGDYGYTF.

The chain is built from TRBV7-8 and TRBJ2-1; 10 nucleotides line up with TRBD1. Germline lookup yields CDR1 SGHVS and CDR2 FQNEAQ. The CDR3 contains 16 residues. V lost 4 bases, J lost 6 bases, and 9 bases stayed unmatched. The CDR3 region has the DNA TGTGCCAGCAGCTCGCCCAGGACAGGGGGTGGCAATGAGCAGTTCTTC. Translating it yields CASSSPRTGGGNEQFF.

The V and J genes are TRBV6-2 or TRBV6-3 and TRBJ2-1; D is unresolved. The V end was cut by 2 bases, the J end by 4 bases, with 9 bases between. CDR3 length: 14 residues. The V gene's germline CDR1 is MNHEY and CDR2 SVGEGT. The CDR3 here is CASSYTLGYNEQFF. As DNA, the CDR3 is TGTGCCAGCAGTTACACCCTAGGGTACAATGAGCAGTTCTTC.

This clonotype was picked up many times. V is TRBV6-1 and J is TRBJ2-3, with D possibly TRBD2 on 6 matching bases. The CDR3 loop spans 13 amino acids. V was trimmed by 6 bases and J by 1 base, leaving 8 bases between them. Germline V CDR1 and CDR2: MNHNS, SASEGT. In DNA, the CDR3 is TGTGCCAGCAGGGACTACGGCACAGATACGCAGTATTTT. This sequence encodes CASRDYGTDTQYF.

The chain has TRBV20-1 and TRBJ2-7; 10 positions match TRBD1. Trimming took 0 bases from V and 4 from J; bases not matched to a gene: 3. This CDR3 is 14 amino acids long. The germline V gene encodes CDR1 DFQATT and CDR2 SNEGSKA (reference sequence). The CDR3 DNA reads as TGCAGTGCTAGAGATAGGACAGGGGGTTACGAGCAGTACTTC. Translating it yields CSARDRTGGYEQYF.

This clonotype was observed a handful of times. This chain uses TRBV7-6 with TRBJ2-2; tentatively, D is TRBD1 or TRBD2 (5 bases each). Germline V gene data show CDR1 as SGHVS and CDR2 as FNYEAQ. The CDR3 spans 13 residues. V was shortened by 0 bases and J by 6 bases, with 5 bases between the two germline ends. CDR3 sequence: CASSLAGAGELFF. CDR3 in DNA: TGTGCCAGCAGCTTAGCGGGGGCCGGGGAGCTGTTTTTT.

The chain carries TRBV7-3 and TRBJ2-3, with D tentatively TRBD1 (6 bases). The CDR3 runs 16 residues. CDR1 and CDR2 (germline): SGHTA, FQGTGA. V gave up 1 base and J gave up 3 bases, with 14 bases separating them. CDR3 in DNA: TGTGCCAGCAGCTTAAATCCGAACAGGGCGACAGATACGCAGTATTTT. As protein: CASSLNPNRATDTQYF.

This chain connects TRBV27 to TRBJ1-1, with D unresolved. The V end lost 5 bases, the J end lost 3 bases, and 16 bases lay between the germline ends. The CDR3 sequence is 15 residues long. The germline CDR1 and CDR2 sequences are MNHEY and SMNVEV (reference sequence). As DNA, the CDR3 is TGTGCCAGCAGTCCAAGTCTGGGTTCGGACACTGAAGCTTTCTTT. Its translation: CASSPSLGSDTEAFF.

CDR3 sequence reads: CASSPTLGGGNEQFF. CDR3 bases: TGTGCCAGCAGCCCTACCCTGGGGGGGGGCAATGAGCAGTTCTTC. The rearrangement uses TRBV7-8 and TRBJ2-1, with TRBD2 matching over 7 bases. Germline assignment: CDR1 SGHVS and CDR2 FQNEAQ. With 5 bases clipped from V and 6 bases from J, the junction kept 10 bases outside the gene matches. CDR3 length: 15 residues. Complete variable domain (other parts from reference TRBV7-8 and TRBJ2-1): GAGVSQSPRYKVAKRGQDVALRCDPISGHVSLFWYQQALGQGPEFLTYFQNEAQLDKSGLPSDRFFAERPEGSVSTLKIQRTQQEDSAVYLCASSPTLGGGNEQFFGPGTRLTVL.

V and J are TRBV12-3 or TRBV12-4 and TRBJ1-2; perhaps TRBD1 as D (5 bases). CDR3 length: 13 residues. Trimming took off 5 bases at V and 4 bases at J, with 11 bases between the two ends. CDR3 sequence reads: CASSPTVLYGYTF. The CDR3 region has the DNA TGTGCCAGCAGTCCGACAGTCCTCTATGGCTACACCTTC.

This clonotype was picked up a small number of times. The chain is built from TRBV27 and TRBJ2-1; D gene uncertain. V shed 5 bases and J shed 0 bases, with 11 bases lying between them. Looked up from germline, CDR1 is MNHEY and CDR2 is SMNVEV (reference sequence). The CDR3 covers 15 residues. CDR3 in amino acids: CASSVVPSSYNEQFF. In DNA, the CDR3 is TGTGCCAGCAGTGTAGTGCCAAGCTCCTACAATGAGCAGTTCTTC.

CDR3 DNA: TGTGCCAGCAGTTTCGGCGGGAGTCCCTACAATGAGCAGTTCTTC. This gives the protein CASSFGGSPYNEQFF. This chain connects TRBV27 to TRBJ2-1, with TRBD2 identical over 7 bases. The CDR3 runs to 15 residues. V lost 3 bases to trimming and J lost 2 bases; unmatched junction nucleotides: 4. Germline V gene lookup returns CDR1 MNHEY and CDR2 SMNVEV (reference sequence).

This clonotype was detected a few times. The chain uses TRBV6-2 or TRBV6-3 and TRBJ2-7; no clear D gene. The CDR3 spans 14 residues. V was clipped by 5 bases and J by 5 bases, with 16 bases between them. Per the germline V gene, CDR1 is MNHEY and CDR2 is SVGEGT. The CDR3 sequence: CASSHQRPIHEQYF. The CDR3 DNA reads TGTGCCAGCAGTCATCAGCGTCCCATCCACGAGCAGTACTTC.

The V call is TRBV6-2 or TRBV6-3, the J call TRBJ1-2; maybe TRBD1 (5 bases). CDR1 and CDR2 (germline): MNHEY, SVGEGT. This CDR3 spans 14 amino acids. The V and J ends lost 6 bases and 7 bases respectively, with 18 bases between them. CDR3 sequence reads: CASSPLGGRTGYTF. CDR3 coding DNA: TGTGCCAGCAGCCCGCTGGGGGGTCGGACTGGCTACACCTTC.

The chain links TRBV7-2 to TRBJ2-3; 13 bases are a match to TRBD2. With V trimmed by 4 bases and J by 5 bases, 12 bases remained unmatched. This CDR3 is built from 18 residues. The germline gives CDR1 SGHTA, CDR2 FQGNSA. CDR3 loop: CASSYGLTSGGFGDTQYF. The CDR3 bases are TGTGCCAGCAGCTATGGCTTGACTAGCGGGGGGTTCGGAGATACGCAGTATTTT. Looking up the rest from reference TRBV7-2 and TRBJ2-3 gives the full variable domain: GAGVSQSPSNKVTEKGKDVELRCDPISGHTALYWYRQSLGQGLEFLIYFQGNSAPDKSGLPSDRFSAERTGGSVSTLTIQRTQQEDSAVYLCASSYGLTSGGFGDTQYFGPGTRLTVL.

This clonotype came up a few times. The genes are TRBV7-3 and TRBJ1-1; D is uncertain. Germline V gene sequence: CDR1 SGHTA, CDR2 FQGTGA. Trimming left V 5 bases short and J 1 base short, with 11 bases between. This CDR3 region has 14 residues. This CDR3 is CASSPYAGNTEAFF. The CDR3, as DNA: TGTGCCAGCAGCCCATACGCAGGGAACACTGAAGCTTTCTTT.

The gene calls are TRBV7-2 and TRBJ2-1; TRBD2 might be the D (6 bases). The CDR3 has 14 amino acids. Germline CDR1 SGHTA, CDR2 FQGNSA. The V end was cut by 10 bases, the J end by 2 bases, with 15 bases between. The chain's CDR3 is CAIDDPGAYNEQFF. CDR3 DNA: TGTGCCATCGACGATCCGGGAGCCTACAATGAGCAGTTCTTC. The variable domain in full, with the rest retrieved from reference TRBV7-2 and TRBJ2-1, is GAGVSQSPSNKVTEKGKDVELRCDPISGHTALYWYRQSLGQGLEFLIYFQGNSAPDKSGLPSDRFSAERTGGSVSTLTIQRTQQEDSAVYLCAIDDPGAYNEQFFGPGTRLTVL.

In its sample, this clonotype was seen a few times. The CDR3 spells CASSLGSGSFDYEQFF. CDR3 sequence (DNA): TGTGCCAGCAGCTTAGGGAGCGGGAGTTTTGATTATGAGCAGTTCTTC. The chain recombines TRBV7-6 with TRBJ2-1, with 8 bases identical to TRBD2. The ends lost 1 base at V and 8 bases at J; junction bases unmatched: 10. This CDR3 spans 16 amino acids. Germline-derived CDR1 and CDR2 are SGHVS and FNYEAQ.

The gene calls are TRBV28 and TRBJ2-5; weak D call: TRBD2 (6 bases). V was trimmed by 2 bases and J by 5 bases, leaving 18 bases between them. The CDR3 runs 16 residues. Germline lookup yields CDR1 MDHEN and CDR2 SYDVKM. In DNA, the CDR3 is TGTGCCAGCAGTTTAGAGGTCGGGGGAGGACTGGAGACCCAGTACTTC. Its protein product is CASSLEVGGGLETQYF.

This clonotype came up a few times. CDR3 nucleotides: TGCGCCAGCAGCCAAGATGCGACAGGGGGCAAGGACGAGCAGTACTTC. Its protein is CASSQDATGGKDEQYF. V usage is TRBV4-3 and J usage is TRBJ2-7; 10 bases agree with TRBD1. After removal of 0 bases from V and 5 bases from J, the junction contained 7 bases not matched to a gene. Germline CDR1 reads LGHNA; CDR2 reads YSLEER. The CDR3 runs 16 residues.

This clonotype has more than one count but fewer than ten. CDR3 sequence (DNA): TGTGCCAGCCGACAGGGGGCAAATCAGCCCCAGCATTTT. Protein sequence: CASRQGANQPQHF. The chain uses TRBV7-9 and TRBJ1-5; 10 bases line up with TRBD1. This CDR3 contains 13 residues. Germline trimming cut 8 bases from V and 4 bases from J; bases unmatched to any gene: 2. CDR1 and CDR2 from the germline V gene are SEHNR and FQNEAQ (reference sequence).

This rearrangement joins TRBV6-6 to TRBJ2-1, with TRBD2 identical over 11 bases. V lost 4 bases, J lost 0 bases, and 11 bases stayed unmatched. The length of the CDR3 is 19 residues. The V gene's germline CDR1 is MNHNY and CDR2 SVGAGI (reference sequence). The CDR3 loop reads CASSSPTSGTGYSYNEQFF. In DNA form, the CDR3 reads TGTGCCAGCAGTTCCCCGACTAGCGGGACGGGATACTCCTACAATGAGCAGTTCTTC.

V is TRBV6-4 and J is TRBJ2-1; 12 bases are shared with TRBD2. The CDR3 is made up of 14 amino acids. Germline trimming cut 3 bases from V and 8 bases from J; bases unmatched to any gene: 2. Per germline, CDR1 MRHNA and CDR2 SNTAGT. CDR3 loop: CASSESSGRDEQFF. CDR3 DNA sequence: TGTGCCAGCAGTGAGTCTAGCGGGAGGGATGAGCAGTTCTTC.

A few counts support this clonotype. The chain recombines TRBV27 with TRBJ1-1; D not certain. Trimming cost V 2 bases and J 4 bases, with 14 bases left between them. Germline V lookup: CDR1 MNHEY, CDR2 SMNVEV (reference sequence). This CDR3 region has 15 residues. The CDR3 protein is CASSLGMWVGTEAFF. The DNA for the CDR3 is TGTGCCAGCAGTTTAGGCATGTGGGTCGGCACTGAAGCTTTCTTT.

The CDR3 spells CASSVQGRGFYNEQFF. The DNA for the CDR3 is TGTGCCAGCAGCGTCCAAGGGAGGGGCTTCTACAATGAGCAGTTCTTC. The gene calls are TRBV2 and TRBJ2-1, with 7 bases fitting TRBD2. This CDR3 region has 16 residues. Germline V gene lookup returns CDR1 SNHLY and CDR2 FYNNEI. Trimming cost V 6 bases and J 3 bases; bases outside gene matches: 11.

This clonotype was picked up a small number of times. V is TRBV6-5 and J is TRBJ1-1; 7 bases are shared with TRBD1. Germline loops: CDR1 MNHEY, CDR2 SVGAGI. Trimming cost V 5 bases and J 4 bases; bases outside gene matches: 4. This CDR3 comprises 13 residues. The CDR3 sequence is CASSPQGSTEAFF. DNA of the CDR3: TGTGCCAGCAGTCCACAGGGGAGCACTGAAGCTTTCTTT.

The table lists this clonotype with a few counts. The CDR3 loop is CASSSSLRKYAYNEQFF. CDR3 DNA sequence: TGTGCCAGCAGTTCCTCCCTCCGGAAGTACGCCTACAATGAGCAGTTCTTC. This chain links TRBV28 with TRBJ2-1, with unresolved D. The CDR3 runs to 17 residues. With 4 bases removed from V and 2 bases from J, the gap between germline ends came to 18 bases. Germline lookup yields CDR1 MDHEN and CDR2 SYDVKM.

This clonotype was seen a handful of times. The chain has TRBV12-3 or TRBV12-4 and TRBJ1-1; D unclear. V lost 8 bases to trimming and J lost 7 bases, with 14 bases between them. This CDR3 has 12 amino acids. The CDR3 DNA is TGTGCCAGCGTAACGGGATTTAGTGAAGCTTTCTTT. Residues: CASVTGFSEAFF.

This chain links TRBV7-9 with TRBJ2-7, with no clear D. Trimming cost V 5 bases and J 4 bases, with 15 bases left between them. The V gene's germline CDR1 is SEHNR and CDR2 FQNEAQ (reference sequence). The CDR3 loop spans 14 amino acids. The CDR3 region has the DNA TGTGCCAGCAGCCCTACTATGCGAGAATACGAGCAGTACTTC. Translating it yields CASSPTMREYEQYF.

This chain links TRBV2 with TRBJ1-3; D unclear. This CDR3 region has 12 residues. V was clipped by 3 bases and J by 5 bases, with 5 bases between them. Per the germline V gene, CDR1 is SNHLY and CDR2 is FYNNEI. CDR3 bases: TGTGCCAGCAGTGATCGGAGAAACACCATATATTTT. Protein: CASSDRRNTIYF.